The next 28 T cell receptor beta chains were all read from a single sample in a study of blood T cell repertoires in COVID-19 (TCRdb year 2020). The library was obtained by the immunoSEQ multiplex PCR assay. TCRdb limited this immuneACCESS table to in-frame rearrangements with V and J called. A share of clones is missing; checked studies link under half to unresolved V genes, and the rest is unexplained. The sample profile shows 200,000 to 250,000 clones; approximately 78% of them were found once. 5.2% of the sample goes to the ten largest clones. The sequenced sample was peripheral blood. These TCRs come from a woman in her 70s with COVID-19, enrolled during active disease.

The chain has TRBV7-2 and TRBJ2-7; the D gene is possibly TRBD2 (6 bases). The CDR3 spans 13 residues. V gave up 2 bases and J gave up 2 bases, with 7 bases separating them. Per germline, CDR1 SGHTA and CDR2 FQGNSA. CDR3 region: CASSLTSPYEQYF. CDR3 nucleotides: TGTGCCAGCAGCTTAACTAGCCCCTACGAGCAGTACTTC.

This sequence joins TRBV2 and TRBJ2-7; maybe TRBD1 (6 bases). The V end was cut by 4 bases, the J end by 4 bases, with 11 bases between. CDR3 length equals 13 residues. CDR1 is SNHLY, CDR2 FYNNEI, per germline. The CDR3 DNA is TGTGCCAGCAGTGGGGGAAGGGGGTACGAGCAGTACTTC. This translates into CASSGGRGYEQYF. The full variable domain, in which reference TRBV2 and TRBJ2-7 provide the parts outside the CDR3, is EPEVTQTPSHQVTQMGQEVILRCVPISNHLYFYWYRQILGQKVEFLVSFYNNEISEKSEIFDDQFSVERPDGSNFTLKIRSTKLEDSAMYFCASSGGRGYEQYFGPGTRLTVT.

The chain combines TRBV11-2 with TRBJ1-1, with 7 nucleotides matching TRBD1. Germline V lookup: CDR1 SGHAT, CDR2 FQNNGV. CDR3 length: 13 amino acids. Unmatched junction bases numbered 5, after V lost 6 bases and J lost 4 bases. In DNA form, the CDR3 reads TGTGCCAGCAGACAACAGGGGTCCACTGAAGCTTTCTTT. This translates into CASRQQGSTEAFF.

The chain recombines TRBV7-2 with TRBJ1-5; D call uncertain. CDR3 length: 14 residues. From germline, CDR1 is SGHTA and CDR2 FQGNSA. V lost 6 bases, J lost 2 bases, and 11 bases lay in between. CDR3: CASSLEARNQPQHF. Written as DNA, the CDR3 is TGTGCCAGCAGTTTGGAGGCCCGCAATCAGCCCCAGCATTTT.

This chain joins TRBV24-1 and TRBJ2-7, with D tentatively TRBD1 (6 bases). This CDR3 has 17 amino acids. Germline CDR1 and CDR2: KGHDR and SFDVKD. Trimming took off 2 bases at V and 4 bases at J, with 20 bases between the two ends. The CDR3 DNA follows: TGTGCCACCAGTGATTCCCACTCAGGGGCCTTCTTATACGAGCAGTACTTC. This gives the protein CATSDSHSGAFLYEQYF.

V usage is TRBV5-1 and J usage is TRBJ1-1, with D maybe TRBD1 (5 bases). The CDR3 sequence is 15 residues long. Germline V lookup: CDR1 SGHRS, CDR2 YFSETQ. Trimming took off 1 base at V and 1 base at J, with 11 bases between the two ends. CDR3 region: CASSLQGTGNTEAFF. The DNA of the CDR3 is TGCGCCAGCAGCTTGCAGGGAACGGGGAACACTGAAGCTTTCTTT.

The V call is TRBV28, the J call TRBJ1-2; 8 nucleotides match TRBD1. Trimming cost V 6 bases and J 5 bases; bases outside gene matches: 14. CDR1 is MDHEN, CDR2 SYDVKM, per germline. This CDR3 spans 16 amino acids. The chain's CDR3 is CASSPPSGGAWYGYTF. CDR3 coding DNA: TGTGCCAGCAGCCCTCCATCAGGGGGCGCCTGGTATGGCTACACCTTC.

V and J are TRBV11-2 and TRBJ1-3; D is unresolved. The CDR3 sequence is 15 residues long. The germline V and J ends were trimmed by 1 base and 1 base, with 8 bases remaining between them. The V gene's germline CDR1 is SGHAT and CDR2 FQNNGV. The DNA of the CDR3 is TGTGCCAGCAGCTTAGGGCGGGGATCTGGAAACACCATATATTTT. Its protein product is CASSLGRGSGNTIYF.

This chain connects TRBV7-9 to TRBJ1-2; 9 bases align to TRBD1. Germline CDR1 and CDR2: SEHNR and FQNEAQ (reference sequence). The CDR3 runs 15 residues. J gave up 4 bases and V 3 bases, and 6 bases lay outside the gene matches. CDR3 amino acids: CASSLDRGRAYGYTF. The CDR3 DNA sequence: TGTGCCAGCAGCTTGGACAGGGGAAGGGCCTATGGCTACACCTTC.

The CDR3 DNA follows: TGTGCCTGGAGTGATACTAGGAGCTCCTATAATTCACCCCTCCACTTT. It yields the protein CAWSDTRSSYNSPLHF. This rearrangement joins TRBV30 to TRBJ1-6, with D unresolved. The CDR3 totals 16 residues. Germline V lookup: CDR1 GTSNPN, CDR2 SVGIG (reference sequence). V lost 1 base to trimming and J lost 0 bases, with 10 bases between them.

The chain employs TRBV7-9 and TRBJ1-1; tentatively, D is TRBD1 (5 bases). This CDR3 comprises 14 residues. V was cut by 0 bases and J by 4 bases, with 9 bases left in between. In germline, CDR1 is SEHNR, CDR2 FQNEAQ (reference sequence). The CDR3 DNA reads as TGTGCCAGCAGCTTAGCGTCAGGGATCACTGAAGCTTTCTTT. The encoded protein is CASSLASGITEAFF.

The rearrangement links TRBV6-4 to TRBJ1-2; D is undetermined. CDR3 length: 15 amino acids. Germline lookup yields CDR1 MRHNA and CDR2 SNTAGT. Trimming shortened V by 9 bases and J by 5 bases, and 22 bases separated the two germline ends. The CDR3 DNA sequence: TGTGCCAGTGGGTATCGGGGTCGACCATCTTATGGCTACACCTTC. Translating gives CASGYRGRPSYGYTF.

The chain has TRBV7-2 and TRBJ1-3; D is unresolved. Germline V CDR1 and CDR2: SGHTA, FQGNSA. The CDR3 consists of 16 residues. V dropped 1 base and J dropped 2 bases, with 12 bases sitting between them. CDR3 protein: CASSLGLPSAGNTIYF. The CDR3 DNA follows: TGTGCCAGCAGCTTAGGACTCCCCTCGGCTGGAAACACCATATATTTT. The full variable domain, in which reference TRBV7-2 and TRBJ1-3 provide the parts outside the CDR3, is GAGVSQSPSNKVTEKGKDVELRCDPISGHTALYWYRQSLGQGLEFLIYFQGNSAPDKSGLPSDRFSAERTGGSVSTLTIQRTQQEDSAVYLCASSLGLPSAGNTIYFGEGSWLTVV.

V and J are TRBV11-2 and TRBJ1-5; the D is unclear. The CDR3 extends over 15 amino acids. Germline V gene sequence: CDR1 SGHAT, CDR2 FQNNGV. Trimming took 5 bases from V and 1 from J, leaving 12 bases between them. CDR3 in amino acids: CASSQDGGSNQPQHF. The CDR3, as DNA: TGTGCCAGCAGCCAGGACGGAGGGAGCAATCAGCCCCAGCATTTT. Using reference TRBV11-2 and TRBJ1-5 for the parts outside the CDR3, the full variable domain is EAGVAQSPRYKIIEKRQSVAFWCNPISGHATLYWYQQILGQGPKLLIQFQNNGVVDDSQLPKDRFSAERLKGVDSTLKIQPAKLEDSAVYLCASSQDGGSNQPQHFGDGTRLSIL.

The chain links TRBV21-1 to TRBJ2-2; the table's D call, TRBD1, has no DNA check behind it. TRBV21-1 is a pseudogene. The CDR3 runs 16 residues. The CDR3 DNA reads TGTGCCAGCAGCAAAACAGACACCGACACCACCGGGGAGCTGTTTTTT. The encoded protein is CASSKTDTDTTGELFF.

The chain couples TRBV6-5 to TRBJ1-1; TRBD1 matches 10 bases. With V trimmed by 4 bases and J by 1 base, 0 bases remained unmatched. Looked up from germline, CDR1 is MNHEY and CDR2 is SVGAGI. The CDR3 has 14 amino acids. DNA of the CDR3: TGTGCCAGCAGTTGGACAGGGGGGAACACTGAAGCTTTCTTT. This encodes CASSWTGGNTEAFF.

V gene TRBV28 combines with J gene TRBJ2-6; 8 positions match TRBD1. V shed 7 bases and J 3 bases; nucleotides not matched to a gene: 5. The CDR3 covers 15 residues. CDR1 is MDHEN and CDR2 is SYDVKM in the germline V gene. This CDR3 reads CASKGTGIGANVLTF. The CDR3 DNA sequence: TGTGCCAGCAAGGGGACAGGCATTGGGGCCAACGTCCTGACTTTC.

The chain recombines TRBV3-1 (or the pseudogene TRBV3-2) with TRBJ2-1; TRBD1 agrees at 9 bases. Germline loops: CDR1 LGHDT, CDR2 YNNKEL (reference sequence). This CDR3 has 15 residues. The junction had 8 bases not matched to a gene; V was cut back by 6 bases and J by 5 bases. CDR3 sequence (DNA): TGTGCCAGCAGGAACGGACAGGGGCCCAACAATGAGCAGTTCTTC. Translation: CASRNGQGPNNEQFF.

The chain links TRBV29-1 to TRBJ2-1; D possibly corresponds to TRBD2 (6 bases). The CDR3 contains 15 residues. V gave up 4 bases and J gave up 0 bases, with 13 bases separating them. The germline gives CDR1 SQVTM, CDR2 ANQGSEA. The CDR3 DNA reads as TGCAGCGTTGCAGGGAGGATGAGCTCCTACAATGAGCAGTTCTTC. Translation: CSVAGRMSSYNEQFF.

The chain employs TRBV4-1 and TRBJ2-7; TRBD2 matches 10 bases. The germline V gene has CDR1 MGHRA and CDR2 YSYEKL. The CDR3 has 18 amino acids. The trim removed 0 bases at V and 1 base at J, leaving 9 bases unmatched. The CDR3 sequence: CASSQDPNLAGVSYEQYF. CDR3 coding DNA: TGCGCCAGCAGCCAAGATCCCAATCTAGCGGGAGTTTCCTACGAGCAGTACTTC.

This clone has only one observation. This chain connects TRBV6-4 to TRBJ2-1; 8 bases match TRBD2. Trimming removed 5 bases from V and 3 bases from J; junction bases left unmatched: 6. Germline V CDR1 and CDR2: MRHNA, SNTAGT. The CDR3 runs 15 residues. The CDR3 here is CASSPGLGIYNEQFF. CDR3 DNA: TGTGCCAGCAGTCCGGGACTAGGGATCTACAATGAGCAGTTCTTC.

The chain links TRBV6-5 to TRBJ1-5; D is ambiguous. The CDR3 sequence is 15 residues long. Trimming took off 6 bases at V and 5 bases at J, with 17 bases between the two ends. Germline V CDR1 and CDR2: MNHEY, SVGAGI. CDR3 protein: CASSLTFDPYQPQHF. The CDR3 coding sequence is TGTGCCAGCAGCCTGACTTTCGACCCGTATCAGCCCCAGCATTTT.

This clone was seen only once. The chain is built from TRBV24-1 and TRBJ2-1; the D gene is possibly TRBD1 (8 bases). The germline V and J ends were trimmed by 3 bases and 5 bases, with 16 bases remaining between them. There are 16 residues in the CDR3. Germline values: CDR1 KGHDR, CDR2 SFDVKD. This CDR3 is CATSDQTGGVNNEQFF. The CDR3 DNA follows: TGTGCCACCAGTGATCAAACAGGGGGGGTCAACAATGAGCAGTTCTTC.

The chain couples TRBV15 to TRBJ1-1, with 7 bases that match TRBD1. Germline-derived CDR1 and CDR2 are LNHNV and YYDKDF (reference sequence). This CDR3 region has 15 residues. V gave up 3 bases and J gave up 4 bases; unmatched junction bases: 8. CDR3 nucleotide sequence: TGTGCCACCAGCAGTCACCGGACAGGAGGCACTGAAGCTTTCTTT. Translated: CATSSHRTGGTEAFF. The whole variable domain, remainder taken from reference TRBV15 and TRBJ1-1, is DAMVIQNPRYQVTQFGKPVTLSCSQTLNHNVMYWYQQKSSQAPKLLFHYYDKDFNNEADTPDNFQSRRPNTSFCFLDIRSPGLGDTAMYLCATSSHRTGGTEAFFGQGTRLTVV.

This clone was seen more than once but under ten times. The rearrangement links TRBV5-6 to TRBJ1-6; D is ambiguous. V was shortened by 1 base and J by 10 bases, with 15 bases between the two germline ends. Germline lookup yields CDR1 SGHDT and CDR2 YYEEEE. CDR3 size: 15 residues. The DNA for the CDR3 is TGTGCCAGCAGCTTGAACCCCCGGCGGGGATCACCCCTCCACTTT. This translates into CASSLNPRRGSPLHF.

The chain combines TRBV27 with TRBJ2-1; D is possibly TRBD2 (6 bases). Trimming stripped 3 bases from V and 9 bases from J, with 12 bases between. CDR1 is MNHEY, CDR2 SMNVEV, per germline (reference sequence). This CDR3 has 13 residues. CDR3 in DNA: TGTGCCAGCAGTTTGCGGGGAGAGGGTGAGCAGTTCTTC. Translation: CASSLRGEGEQFF.

The genes are TRBV19 and TRBJ1-1, with 7 bases lining up with TRBD1. The CDR3 spans 15 residues. Germline CDR1 reads LNHDA; CDR2 reads SQIVND (reference sequence). The V and J ends lost 7 bases and 0 bases, in that order; junction bases with no gene match: 8. For the CDR3, the DNA is TGTGCCAGTAACAGGGACAGCCTCATGAACACTGAAGCTTTCTTT. As protein: CASNRDSLMNTEAFF.

CDR3 DNA sequence: TGTGCCAGCAGTTACTATTGGGACAGGGGCGCTTTCTTT. Translation: CASSYYWDRGAFF. V usage is TRBV6-2 or TRBV6-3 and J usage is TRBJ1-1, with 10 bases aligning to TRBD1. Germline-derived CDR1 and CDR2 are MNHEY and SVGEGT. This CDR3 is 13 amino acids long. V lost 1 base, J lost 11 bases, and 4 bases stayed unmatched.